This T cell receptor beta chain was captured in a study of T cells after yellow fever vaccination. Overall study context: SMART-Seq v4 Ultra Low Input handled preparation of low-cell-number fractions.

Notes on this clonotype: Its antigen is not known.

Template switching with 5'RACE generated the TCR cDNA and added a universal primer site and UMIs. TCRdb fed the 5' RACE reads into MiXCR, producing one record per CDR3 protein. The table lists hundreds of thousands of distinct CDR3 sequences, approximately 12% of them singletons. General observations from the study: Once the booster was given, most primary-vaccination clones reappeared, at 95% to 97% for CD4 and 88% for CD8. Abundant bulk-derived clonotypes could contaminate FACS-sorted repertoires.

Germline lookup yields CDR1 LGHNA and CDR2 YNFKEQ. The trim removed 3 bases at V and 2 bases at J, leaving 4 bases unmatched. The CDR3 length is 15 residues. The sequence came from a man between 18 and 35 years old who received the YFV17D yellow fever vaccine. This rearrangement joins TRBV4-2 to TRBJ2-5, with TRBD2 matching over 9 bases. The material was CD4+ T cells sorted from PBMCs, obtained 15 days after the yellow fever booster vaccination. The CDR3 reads CASSQGLAVQETQYF. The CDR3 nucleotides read TGTGCCAGCAGCCAGGGACTAGCCGTTCAAGAGACCCAGTACTTC.